The subject of this entry is one T cell receptor (beta chain). A multiplex PCR was run with 60 Vbeta primers and 13 Jbeta primers. The protocol was immunoSEQ multiplex PCR, while the TCRdb copy is restricted to in-frame clones and leaves out a portion. This table holds over 200,000 clones, 55% to 75% found once. Trimming took off 0 bases at V and 4 bases at J, with 13 bases between the two ends. CDR1 is LNHNV and CDR2 is YYDKDF in the germline V gene (reference sequence). The length of the CDR3 is 16 residues. This entry is derived from a study of cytomegalovirus exposure and HLA in healthy donors. V is TRBV15 and J is TRBJ1-5; weak D call: TRBD1 (6 bases). The sample comprised PBMCs. This receptor was identified in a man between 35 and 55 years old in good health and CMV-seropositive. CDR3 nucleotide sequence: TGTGCCACCAGCAGAGATCAGGGGCGAGGGAATCAGCCCCAGCATTTT. It is translated as CATSRDQGRGNQPQHF.